The present TCR beta chain was sequenced within a study of regulatory T cells in long-lasting Graves disease. Looking at the study overall: Duration of antithyroid drug therapy among newly diagnosed Graves' patients was under 3 months. Findings and caveats of the study: Under persistent disease, TRBV28, TRBJ1-2 and TRBJ2-5 were used preferentially. Having few samples may have compromised the accuracy.

Germline values: CDR1 DFQATT, CDR2 SNEGSKA (reference sequence). V shed 6 bases and J shed 4 bases, with 19 bases lying between them. This CDR3 comprises 14 residues. Noted time point: newly diagnosed GD, antithyroid drugs for less than 3 months. Isolated PBMC RNA provided the starting material for the TCR library. This clonotype was recorded at least ten times. The target antigen is unknown. In building TCR beta libraries, iRepertoire HTBI primers were used together with Arm-PCR of CDR3 regions. TCRdb analysed the multiplex PCR reads with MiXCR anew, one entry per CDR3 protein. This repertoire shows 550,000 to 700,000 distinct CDR3 sequences, 15% to 20% found once; its top ten account for 12%. These data were also reused for a study on T cells in Graves' hyperthyroidism and ophthalmopathy. That work states: The HTBI primer set was used in a first-round RT-PCR of the TCR CDR3.

The V gene is TRBV20-1, the J gene TRBJ2-7; unclear D gene. This specimen was peripheral blood mononuclear cells (PBMCs), taken at new diagnosis, from a patient treated with antithyroid drugs. The source is a man younger than 35 with Graves disease. The CDR3 DNA reads TGCAGTGCAAGATACCCGCGAAGGGAATACGAGCAGTACTTC. Encoded protein: CSARYPRREYEQYF.